A single sample gave rise to the 18 T cell receptor beta chains below, sequenced in a study of shared clonotypes between healthy human individuals. Naive CD8 cells comprised CD45RO-negative, CCR7-positively selected cells, excluding terminally differentiated effector memory CD45RA+ cells. Using immunoSEQ multiplex PCR, the repertoire was profiled, and TCRdb retains in-frame clones only, with some absent. The top ten clones hold under 2% of a sample with approximately 2,000,000 clones, 90% to 95% of them seen once. Sequences were obtained from naive CD8+ T cells from PBMCs. The source is a man between 18 and 29 years old in good health. Some clones in this sample may be carry-over from other donors' samples.

CDR3 sequence (DNA): TGTGCCAGCAGCTTAGTTGGCAGCGGCGAGCAGTTCTTC. Protein sequence: CASSLVGSGEQFF. The rearrangement uses TRBV7-2 and TRBJ2-1, with a possible D match to TRBD2 (5 bases). Germline CDR1 SGHTA, CDR2 FQGNSA. V lost 1 base to trimming and J lost 10 bases, with 11 bases between them. The CDR3 sequence is 13 residues long.

The chain is built from TRBV27 and TRBJ2-1, with 8 bases aligning to TRBD1. CDR1 and CDR2 (germline): MNHEY, SMNVEV (reference sequence). CDR3 length: 13 residues. J lost 7 bases, V lost 6 bases, and 5 bases had no gene match. The DNA of the CDR3 is TGTGCCAGCAGCTTAAGGACAGGGAATGAGCAGTTCTTC. This translates into CASSLRTGNEQFF.

This clone was picked up one time. The chain uses TRBV4-3 and TRBJ2-7, with unresolved D. Deletions cut 3 bases from V and 4 bases from J, with 16 bases between. The germline CDR1 and CDR2 sequences are LGHNA and YSLEER. The CDR3 length is 15 residues. The CDR3 DNA reads TGCGCCAGCAGCCAGGAAACCGACGTTTTGTACGAGCAGTACTTC. This translates into CASSQETDVLYEQYF.

With regard to this clone: With a much larger clone just one base away, this may be a read error. The sample holds other DNA sequences that translate to the same CDR3. The V gene is TRBV27, the J gene TRBJ2-7, with D possibly TRBD1 on 6 matching bases. V lost 3 bases to trimming and J lost 3 bases, with 9 bases between them. This CDR3 has 13 residues. Germline V gene lookup returns CDR1 MNHEY and CDR2 SMNVEV (reference sequence). The CDR3 loop reads CASSFGQNYEQYF. The CDR3 DNA is TGTGCCAGCAGTTTTGGACAGAACTACGAGCAGTACTTC.

V gene TRBV5-1 combines with J gene TRBJ2-1; 7 bases are a match to TRBD2. The germline CDR1 and CDR2 sequences are SGHRS and YFSETQ. Unmatched junction bases numbered 5, after V lost 4 bases and J lost 1 base. This CDR3 spans 15 amino acids. DNA of the CDR3: TGCGCCAGCAGCCCCTTGGGGGGGTCCTACAATGAGCAGTTCTTC. Translated: CASSPLGGSYNEQFF.

The chain recombines TRBV27 with TRBJ2-1, with D unclear. CDR1 is MNHEY and CDR2 is SMNVEV in the germline V gene (reference sequence). Trimming shortened V by 6 bases and J by 0 bases, and 12 bases separated the two germline ends. The CDR3 has 15 residues. The CDR3 here is CASRLGATSYNEQFF. The CDR3 nucleotides are TGTGCCAGCAGGTTAGGAGCGACCTCCTACAATGAGCAGTTCTTC.

This clone was recorded only once. The J gene is TRBJ2-2, the V gene TRBV6-6; TRBD1 matches at 10 bases. Trimming cost V 6 bases and J 4 bases; bases outside gene matches: 8. The CDR3 has 16 amino acids. Per the germline V gene, CDR1 is MNHNY and CDR2 is SVGAGI (reference sequence). CDR3 nucleotide sequence: TGTGCCAGCAGCCCGACAGGGGGCCCTTCCACCGGGGAGCTGTTTTTT. Encoded protein: CASSPTGGPSTGELFF.

Points on this clone: The sample carries other DNA sequences with the same CDR3. The DNA for the CDR3 is TGTGCCAGCAGTGTGGGCCAGGCCTACGAGCAGTACTTC. This sequence encodes CASSVGQAYEQYF. V usage is TRBV27 and J usage is TRBJ2-7, with D hard to call. The CDR3 sequence is 13 residues long. CDR1 MNHEY and CDR2 SMNVEV come from the germline V gene (reference sequence). The V and J ends lost 5 bases and 2 bases respectively, with 10 bases between them.

J is TRBJ2-1 and V is TRBV27; 7 bases fit TRBD1. Germline V gives CDR1 MNHEY, CDR2 SMNVEV (reference sequence). This CDR3 spans 16 amino acids. With V trimmed by 6 bases and J by 0 bases, 8 bases remained unmatched. The CDR3 reads CASRLATGSSYNEQFF. The CDR3 DNA reads TGTGCCAGCAGATTGGCGACAGGGAGCTCCTACAATGAGCAGTTCTTC.

The V gene is TRBV19, the J gene TRBJ2-7, with TRBD2 as a possible D gene (6 bases). CDR1 and CDR2 (germline): LNHDA, SQIVND (reference sequence). The length of the CDR3 is 13 residues. The V end lost 9 bases, the J end lost 0 bases, and 12 bases lay between the germline ends. The CDR3: CASEDGSSYEQYF. Written as DNA, the CDR3 is TGTGCCAGCGAGGACGGGAGCTCCTACGAGCAGTACTTC.

The genes are TRBV25-1 and TRBJ1-5; D perhaps matches TRBD1 (6 bases). The CDR3 contains 16 residues. In germline, CDR1 is MGHDK, CDR2 SYGVNS. Deletions cut 4 bases from V and 0 bases from J, with 13 bases between. Written as DNA, the CDR3 is TGTGCCAGCAGTGCGACACAGGGACATAGCAATCAGCCCCAGCATTTT. Translating gives CASSATQGHSNQPQHF.

This sequence joins TRBV10-1 and TRBJ2-3; 8 nucleotides align to TRBD2. J lost 2 bases, V lost 3 bases, and 7 bases had no gene match. Germline V CDR1 and CDR2: WNHNN, SYGVQD (reference sequence). This CDR3 contains 16 residues. The CDR3 DNA reads TGCGCCAGCAGTGAAAGGGCGGGAGGTACCACAGATACGCAGTATTTT. Translated: CASSERAGGTTDTQYF.

The table lists this clone with a count of one. V is TRBV13 and J is TRBJ2-6; D is unclear. Trimming removed 5 bases at V and 0 bases at J, with 11 bases between. The length of the CDR3 is 16 residues. Germline CDR1 is PRHDT and CDR2 is FYEKMQ (reference sequence). DNA of the CDR3: TGTGCCAGCAGCCCGGTCGGGTTCTCTGGGGCCAACGTCCTGACTTTC. Protein sequence: CASSPVGFSGANVLTF.

Concerning this clone: Other DNA sequences within the sample encode an identical CDR3. V is TRBV9 and J is TRBJ2-3; TRBD1 aligns across 8 bases. Trimming took 5 bases from V and 3 from J; bases not matched to a gene: 5. Germline V gene sequence: CDR1 SGDLS, CDR2 YYNGEE. The length of the CDR3 is 14 residues. The DNA for the CDR3 is TGTGCCAGCAGTGCAGGGGGCCGAACAGATACGCAGTATTTT. This sequence encodes CASSAGGRTDTQYF.

The CDR3 DNA reads TGTGCCAGCAGTTACGGCACTTCCTACGAGCAGTACTTC. Its protein is CASSYGTSYEQYF. This rearrangement joins TRBV6-6 to TRBJ2-7; D gene ambiguous. V gave up 2 bases and J gave up 1 base, with 6 bases separating them. The CDR3 is 13 residues long. Germline CDR1 reads MNHNY; CDR2 reads SVGAGI (reference sequence).

CDR3 bases: TGTGCCAGCAGCTTTGGGAGAAAGACGACAAACAATGAGCAGTTCTTC. This codes for CASSFGRKTTNNEQFF. The chain joins TRBV7-9 to TRBJ2-1, with a tentative D call TRBD2 (5 bases). Deletions cut 3 bases from V and 5 bases from J, with 17 bases between. The CDR3 is made up of 16 amino acids. Germline-derived CDR1 and CDR2 are SEHNR and FQNEAQ (reference sequence).

The chain recombines TRBV6-1 with TRBJ2-7; D perhaps matches TRBD2 (6 bases). The CDR3 is 15 amino acids. V was cut by 3 bases and J by 1 base, with 13 bases left in between. Per the germline V gene, CDR1 is MNHNS and CDR2 is SASEGT. CDR3 coding DNA: TGTGCCAGCAGTGAGAGAGCGGGCGCTTCCTACGAGCAGTACTTC. Protein: CASSERAGASYEQYF.

The chain is built from TRBV5-1 and TRBJ1-5; no reliable D call. This CDR3 comprises 13 residues. Germline V CDR1 and CDR2: SGHRS, YFSETQ. The ends were cut back, 1 base at V and 5 bases at J, with 7 bases in the middle. The CDR3 here is CASSLNSYQPQHF. The CDR3 nucleotides read TGCGCCAGCAGCTTGAACAGCTATCAGCCCCAGCATTTT. The full variable domain, in which reference TRBV5-1 and TRBJ1-5 provide the parts outside the CDR3, is KAGVTQTPRYLIKTRGQQVTLSCSPISGHRSVSWYQQTPGQGLQFLFEYFSETQRNKGNFPGRFSGRQFSNSRSEMNVSTLELGDSALYLCASSLNSYQPQHFGDGTRLSIL.